This T cell receptor beta chain was sequenced in a study of blood T cell repertoires in COVID-19. Study-wide background: PBMCs, B-cell-depleted T cells, or T cells were the source of the cDNA or gDNA that made up the material.

Germline V gene lookup returns CDR1 MDHEN and CDR2 SYDVKM. The CDR3 totals 14 residues. Trimming stripped 5 bases from V and 6 bases from J, with 13 bases between. Some clones are missing from TCRdb's copy, which holds only in-frame ones; the method was immunoSEQ multiplex PCR. The sample carries about 98,000 clones, around 87% recorded once. The chain couples TRBV28 to TRBJ1-4; unclear D gene. Sample: peripheral blood. The receptor was derived from a man between 45 and 60 years old with active or convalescent COVID-19. CDR3 DNA: TGTGCCAGCAGTAGCGGAGGGCTTGATGAAAAACTGTTTTTT. Encoded protein: CASSSGGLDEKLFF.